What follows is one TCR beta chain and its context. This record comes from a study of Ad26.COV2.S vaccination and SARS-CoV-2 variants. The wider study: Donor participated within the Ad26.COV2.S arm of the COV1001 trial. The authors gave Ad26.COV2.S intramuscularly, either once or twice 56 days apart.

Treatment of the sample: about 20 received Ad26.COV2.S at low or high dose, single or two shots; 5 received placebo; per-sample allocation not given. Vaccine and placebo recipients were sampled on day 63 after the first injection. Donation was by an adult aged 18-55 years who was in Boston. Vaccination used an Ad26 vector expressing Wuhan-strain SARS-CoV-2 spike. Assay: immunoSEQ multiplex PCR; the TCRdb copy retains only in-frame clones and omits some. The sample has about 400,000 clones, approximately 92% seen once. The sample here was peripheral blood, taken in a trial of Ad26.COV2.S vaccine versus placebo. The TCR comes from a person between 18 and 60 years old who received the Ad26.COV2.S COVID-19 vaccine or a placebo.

For the CDR3, the DNA is TGTGCCTGGAGCGAGCGGGGGGGGATTTACGAGCAGTACTTC. This translates into CAWSERGGIYEQYF. The gene calls are TRBV30 and TRBJ2-7; 10 nucleotides match TRBD2. The germline V gene has CDR1 GTSNPN and CDR2 SVGIG (reference sequence). Trimming removed 3 bases from V and 4 bases from J; junction bases left unmatched: 6. The CDR3 loop spans 14 amino acids.